This is a list of T cell receptor beta chains from one sample in a study of T cell repertoires in cytomegalovirus infection. TCRdb re-analysed the reads in MiXCR, keeping a single row per CDR3 protein. The sample yields approximately 500,000 distinct CDR3 sequences, 11% seen once. Specimen: PBMCs. The receptors originated from a human donor in good health (CMV status not recorded). Some clones in this sample may be carry-over from other donors' samples. The CDR3 runs from the conserved cysteine through the conserved F or W. D genes are given only for firm matches. The size of a clone is reported for some rows only, either as once, few or many, or as a class for expanded clones.

abundance: few
v_gene: TRBV7-9
d_gene: .
j_gene: TRBJ1-5
CDR3aa: CASSLDGAQGRPQHF
CDR3nt: TGTGCCAGCAGCTTAGACGGGGCTCAAGGGAGGCCCCAGCATTTT

abundance: many
v_gene: TRBV7-9
d_gene: .
j_gene: TRBJ2-3
CDR3aa: CASSFSDTQYF
CDR3nt: TGTGCCAGCAGCTTCTCCGATACGCAGTATTTT

abundance: many
v_gene: TRBV5-1
d_gene: .
j_gene: TRBJ2-1
CDR3aa: CASSSHNEQFF
CDR3nt: TGCGCCAGCAGCTCCCACAATGAGCAGTTCTTC

abundance: many
v_gene: TRBV7-6
d_gene: .
j_gene: TRBJ1-1
CDR3aa: CASSLGWDTEAFF
CDR3nt: TGTGCCAGCAGCTTAGGCTGGGACACTGAAGCTTTCTTT

abundance: many
v_gene: TRBV7-2
d_gene: .
j_gene: TRBJ2-7
CDR3aa: CASSLAQGTSAYEQYF
CDR3nt: TGTGCCAGCAGCTTAGCCCAAGGGACATCCGCCTACGAGCAGTACTTC

abundance: few
v_gene: TRBV29-1
d_gene: .
j_gene: TRBJ1-1
CDR3aa: CSARNFNTEAFF
CDR3nt: TGCAGCGCTAGGAATTTTAACACTGAAGCTTTCTTT

abundance: few
v_gene: TRBV5-6
d_gene: .
j_gene: TRBJ1-2
CDR3aa: CASSFLSRSTF
CDR3nt: TGTGCCAGCAGCTTCTTGTCAAGGTCTACCTTC

abundance: few
v_gene: TRBV15
d_gene: .
j_gene: TRBJ2-7
CDR3aa: CATSRGPGSTYEQYF
CDR3nt: TGTGCCACCAGCAGGGGCCCTGGGTCTACCTACGAGCAGTACTTC

abundance: .
v_gene: TRBV29-1
d_gene: TRBD2
j_gene: TRBJ2-1
CDR3aa: CSVDRTGGPLDEQFF
CDR3nt: TGCAGCGTTGACCGCACGGGAGGGCCTCTGGATGAGCAGTTCTTC

abundance: many
v_gene: TRBV7-2
d_gene: TRBD2
j_gene: TRBJ2-1
CDR3aa: CASSLSGGDYNEQFF
CDR3nt: TGTGCCAGCAGCTTAAGCGGGGGGGACTACAATGAGCAGTTCTTC

abundance: many
v_gene: TRBV7-2
d_gene: .
j_gene: TRBJ2-3
CDR3aa: CASSQPNTQYF
CDR3nt: TGTGCCAGCAGCCAACCGAATACGCAGTATTTT

abundance: .
v_gene: TRBV6-4
d_gene: .
j_gene: TRBJ1-3
CDR3aa: CASSDGGFIPGNTIYF
CDR3nt: TGTGCCAGCAGTGACGGTGGCTTCATACCTGGAAACACCATATATTTT

abundance: many
v_gene: TRBV27
d_gene: .
j_gene: TRBJ2-4
CDR3aa: CASSFSPRLLAKNIQYF
CDR3nt: TGTGCCAGCAGTTTCTCCCCGAGACTCCTAGCCAAAAACATTCAGTACTTC

abundance: .
v_gene: TRBV3-1
d_gene: .
j_gene: TRBJ2-2
CDR3aa: CASSQDMARLSTGELFF
CDR3nt: TGTGCCAGCAGCCAAGATATGGCACGTCTCAGCACCGGGGAGCTGTTTTTT

abundance: .
v_gene: TRBV20-1
d_gene: .
j_gene: TRBJ2-4
CDR3aa: CSARQNSNIQYF
CDR3nt: TGCAGTGCCCGACAGAATTCAAACATTCAGTACTTC

abundance: .
v_gene: TRBV2
d_gene: TRBD2
j_gene: TRBJ2-7
CDR3aa: CASRGTSGSSYEQYF
CDR3nt: TGTGCCAGCAGAGGGACTAGCGGAAGCTCCTACGAGCAGTACTTC

abundance: few
v_gene: TRBV20-1
d_gene: TRBD1
j_gene: TRBJ1-2
CDR3aa: CRAGGGYGYTF
CDR3nt: TGCAGAGCAGGGGGAGGCTATGGCTACACCTTC

abundance: many
v_gene: TRBV5-1
d_gene: TRBD1
j_gene: TRBJ2-1
CDR3aa: CASSFGTGETYNEQFF
CDR3nt: TGCGCCAGCAGCTTCGGGACAGGCGAAACCTACAATGAGCAGTTCTTC

abundance: many
v_gene: TRBV19
d_gene: .
j_gene: TRBJ1-3
CDR3aa: CASTPGRRPGGTIYF
CDR3nt: TGTGCCAGTACCCCGGGACGGCGGCCCGGGGGCACCATATATTTT

abundance: many
v_gene: TRBV7-9
d_gene: TRBD1
j_gene: TRBJ2-7
CDR3aa: CASSRTGPYEQYF
CDR3nt: TGTGCCAGCAGCCGGACAGGGCCCTACGAGCAGTACTTC

abundance: few
v_gene: TRBV29-1
d_gene: .
j_gene: TRBJ2-7
CDR3aa: CSVEDTGRSSYEQYF
CDR3nt: TGCAGCGTTGAAGATACAGGGAGATCCTCCTACGAGCAGTACTTC

abundance: many
v_gene: TRBV24-1
d_gene: .
j_gene: TRBJ2-2
CDR3aa: CATSDPLRPGELFF
CDR3nt: TGTGCCACCAGTGATCCACTCCGCCCAGGGGAGCTGTTTTTT

abundance: many
v_gene: TRBV19
d_gene: .
j_gene: TRBJ2-7
CDR3aa: CASTWGRDYEQYF
CDR3nt: TGTGCCAGTACTTGGGGCCGCGACTACGAGCAGTACTTC

abundance: few
v_gene: TRBV25-1
d_gene: .
j_gene: TRBJ1-6
CDR3aa: CASSAMGGLRNSPLHF
CDR3nt: TGTGCCAGCAGTGCCATGGGAGGACTCCGGAATTCACCCCTCCACTTT

abundance: many
v_gene: TRBV19
d_gene: .
j_gene: TRBJ1-5
CDR3aa: CASSTLDGNSNQPQHF
CDR3nt: TGTGCCAGTAGTACCCTCGACGGAAATAGCAATCAGCCCCAGCATTTT

abundance: many
v_gene: TRBV7-2
d_gene: TRBD2
j_gene: TRBJ2-1
CDR3aa: CASSKDAAGGSSYNEQFF
CDR3nt: TGTGCCAGCAGCAAAGACGCGGCGGGAGGGAGCTCCTACAATGAGCAGTTCTTC

abundance: many
v_gene: TRBV5-1
d_gene: .
j_gene: TRBJ1-4
CDR3aa: CASSFGTGNEKLFF
CDR3nt: TGCGCCAGCAGCTTCGGGACGGGGAATGAAAAACTGTTTTTT

abundance: .
v_gene: TRBV6-5
d_gene: .
j_gene: TRBJ2-5
CDR3aa: CASSYGRGMETQYF
CDR3nt: TGTGCCAGCAGTTACGGGCGGGGAATGGAGACCCAGTACTTC

abundance: many
v_gene: TRBV7-9
d_gene: .
j_gene: TRBJ1-1
CDR3aa: CASSLMENTEAFF
CDR3nt: TGTGCCAGCAGCTTAATGGAGAACACTGAAGCTTTCTTT

abundance: many
v_gene: TRBV13
d_gene: TRBD2
j_gene: TRBJ2-3
CDR3aa: CASSQTSGGSTDTQYF
CDR3nt: TGTGCCAGCAGCCAGACTAGCGGGGGGTCCACAGATACGCAGTATTTT

abundance: many
v_gene: TRBV6-1
d_gene: .
j_gene: TRBJ2-4
CDR3aa: CASSTPSSGIQYF
CDR3nt: TGTGCCAGCAGTACACCGTCCAGCGGCATTCAGTACTTC

abundance: many
v_gene: TRBV7-2
d_gene: .
j_gene: TRBJ1-5
CDR3aa: CASSAAPNQPQHF
CDR3nt: TGTGCCAGCAGCGCGGCTCCCAATCAGCCCCAGCATTTT

abundance: few
v_gene: TRBV6-6
d_gene: TRBD1
j_gene: TRBJ2-1
CDR3aa: CASSPRTGLGNEQFF
CDR3nt: TGTGCCAGCAGTCCAAGGACAGGGTTAGGGAATGAGCAGTTCTTC

abundance: many
v_gene: TRBV7-3
d_gene: .
j_gene: TRBJ2-3
CDR3aa: CASSLKGPLDTQYF
CDR3nt: TGTGCCAGCAGCTTAAAGGGGCCTTTGGATACGCAGTATTTT

abundance: many
v_gene: TRBV19
d_gene: TRBD1
j_gene: TRBJ2-1
CDR3aa: CASSSRSGTGSHTEQFF
CDR3nt: TGTGCCAGTAGTAGCAGATCCGGGACAGGGTCACACACTGAGCAGTTCTTC

abundance: .
v_gene: TRBV20-1
d_gene: TRBD1
j_gene: TRBJ1-4
CDR3aa: CSAEGTGNEKLFF
CDR3nt: TGCAGTGCGGAGGGGACAGGGAATGAAAAACTGTTTTTT

abundance: many
v_gene: TRBV12-3/TRBV12-4
d_gene: .
j_gene: TRBJ1-4
CDR3aa: CASRVQGLEKLFF
CDR3nt: TGTGCCAGCAGAGTTCAGGGTTTGGAAAAACTGTTTTTT

abundance: few
v_gene: TRBV6-2/TRBV6-3
d_gene: .
j_gene: TRBJ1-1
CDR3aa: CASSYSSRGGGSTEAFF
CDR3nt: TGTGCCAGCAGTTACTCCAGCCGTGGGGGAGGGAGCACTGAAGCTTTCTTT

abundance: many
v_gene: TRBV2
d_gene: TRBD2
j_gene: TRBJ2-3
CDR3aa: CASSLGLAGVVKDTQYF
CDR3nt: TGTGCCAGCAGCCTGGGACTAGCGGGGGTCGTGAAAGATACGCAGTATTTT

abundance: many
v_gene: TRBV12-3/TRBV12-4
d_gene: TRBD1
j_gene: TRBJ1-5
CDR3aa: CASSFTGGGNQPQHF
CDR3nt: TGTGCCAGCAGTTTCACAGGGGGCGGCAATCAGCCCCAGCATTTT

abundance: .
v_gene: TRBV9
d_gene: .
j_gene: TRBJ2-2
CDR3aa: CASSAATGELFF
CDR3nt: TGTGCCAGCAGCGCGGCCACCGGGGAGCTGTTTTTT

abundance: many
v_gene: TRBV27
d_gene: TRBD1
j_gene: TRBJ1-4
CDR3aa: CASTFYDRVGEKLFF
CDR3nt: TGTGCCAGCACCTTCTACGACAGGGTCGGGGAAAAACTGTTTTTT

abundance: .
v_gene: TRBV20-1
d_gene: .
j_gene: TRBJ2-4
CDR3aa: CSAPGPGFFVAKNIQYF
CDR3nt: TGCAGTGCCCCCGGGCCCGGCTTTTTCGTGGCCAAAAACATTCAGTACTTC

abundance: many
v_gene: TRBV19
d_gene: .
j_gene: TRBJ2-1
CDR3aa: CASSDSGSYNEQFF
CDR3nt: TGTGCCAGTAGCGATAGCGGATCATACAATGAGCAGTTCTTC

abundance: many
v_gene: TRBV10-3
d_gene: TRBD1
j_gene: TRBJ1-2
CDR3aa: CAISEVDRGQSYNYGYTF
CDR3nt: TGTGCCATCAGTGAGGTGGACAGGGGGCAGTCATATAACTATGGCTACACCTTC

abundance: many
v_gene: TRBV7-3
d_gene: .
j_gene: TRBJ2-1
CDR3aa: CASSLSGSLPYNEQFF
CDR3nt: TGTGCCAGCAGCTTATCAGGCTCTCTCCCCTACAATGAGCAGTTCTTC

abundance: .
v_gene: TRBV18
d_gene: .
j_gene: TRBJ2-3
CDR3aa: CASSPPGGPDTQYF
CDR3nt: TGTGCCAGCTCACCACCGGGGGGTCCAGATACGCAGTATTTT

abundance: many
v_gene: TRBV12-3/TRBV12-4
d_gene: .
j_gene: TRBJ1-6
CDR3aa: CASSRKGLWDHSPLHF
CDR3nt: TGTGCCAGCAGCCGCAAGGGTCTCTGGGACCATTCACCCCTCCACTTT

abundance: few
v_gene: TRBV29-1
d_gene: .
j_gene: TRBJ2-7
CDR3aa: CSAEKGAYEQYF
CDR3nt: TGCAGCGCCGAAAAGGGGGCCTACGAGCAGTACTTC

abundance: many
v_gene: TRBV11-3
d_gene: .
j_gene: TRBJ2-2
CDR3aa: CASSLKSASNTGELFF
CDR3nt: TGTGCCAGCAGCTTAAAGTCCGCCTCGAACACCGGGGAGCTGTTTTTT

abundance: many
v_gene: TRBV7-2
d_gene: .
j_gene: TRBJ1-1
CDR3aa: CASSRGTMNTEAFF
CDR3nt: TGTGCCAGCAGCCGAGGGACAATGAACACTGAAGCTTTCTTT

abundance: few
v_gene: TRBV29-1
d_gene: .
j_gene: TRBJ2-3
CDR3aa: CSVEKGDWYTDTQYF
CDR3nt: TGCAGCGTTGAGAAAGGGGACTGGTACACAGATACGCAGTATTTT

abundance: many
v_gene: TRBV7-3
d_gene: TRBD2
j_gene: TRBJ2-1
CDR3aa: CASSLQLAGGDNEQFF
CDR3nt: TGTGCCAGCAGCTTGCAACTAGCGGGGGGCGACAATGAGCAGTTCTTC

abundance: few
v_gene: TRBV5-1
d_gene: TRBD1
j_gene: TRBJ2-3
CDR3aa: CASDPGQGPDTQYF
CDR3nt: TGCGCCAGCGACCCCGGACAGGGCCCAGATACGCAGTATTTT

abundance: .
v_gene: TRBV5-1
d_gene: .
j_gene: TRBJ2-2
CDR3aa: CASSSGTVSNTGELFF
CDR3nt: TGCGCCAGCAGCTCTGGGACGGTTTCGAACACCGGGGAGCTGTTTTTT